The subject of this entry is one TCR beta chain. The antigen this receptor binds is unknown. Per-base quality was not reported, and no clone a single base away is much larger than it. These data come from a study of T cell responses to AZD1222 COVID-19 vaccine (dated by TCRdb to about 2021). Regarding the study in general: Because spike-specific TCR depth and breadth did not differ between the two schedules, AZD1222 recipients who got a second dose at roughly 4 weeks were pooled with those who got a second dose at roughly 12 weeks. Trial participants were enrolled by age into subgroups of 18-55, 56-69 and 70-plus years, and roughly 150, 30 and 60 TCR-sequenced participants, respectively, were included in these subgroups. TCR sequencing was performed for more than 230 trial participants, of whom roughly 200 were given two doses of AZD1222 and about 25 were given two doses of MenACWY control vaccine. Points the paper makes about the study in general: Conclusions about previously exposed vaccinees were limited because only 5 or 6 AZD1222 recipients were SARS-CoV-2 seropositive at baseline. Reportedly, close to half of the unique spike-specific TCRs recognized epitopes lying outside the regions that are mutated in the B.1.351 and B.1.1.7 variants. The 56-69-year group was small, and its depth increase did not reach significance, likely because of low power. After two AZD1222 doses, both the breadth and the depth of spike-specific TCRs were significantly higher than at day 0 and than in MenACWY recipients. CD4 TCRs associated with the vaccine covered the entire spike protein, and the dominant responses were in regions 160-218 and 743-854. Participants were mostly white British and included more females than males, and it was suggested by the authors that clonal diversity may have been underestimated. Because no day 14 peak-response samples were available, repertoires were characterized only after the peak T cell response.

What the time point label conveys for this sample: baseline before first vaccination. Vaccinee samples were obtained from the UK trials COV001 and COV002, which included a single-blind randomized controlled phase 2/3 trial of AZD1222 (ChAdOx1 nCoV-19) in healthy adults. For TCRbeta chain sequencing, PBMC samples from trial participants were taken at day 0 and at day 28 after the second dose. The CDR3 spans 13 residues, from the cysteine through the phenylalanine. The only DNA kept is the CDR3, 39 bases in frame from the first base. CDR1 and CDR2 were assigned from the germline V gene as MNHEY and SVGAGI. The V and J ends are trimmed by 7 bases and 4 bases, leaving 11 bases between them. The CDR3 regions of human TCRbeta chains were subjected to immunosequencing. Under the source paper's analysis protocol: Repertoire TCRs were checked for matches against a reference library of SARS-CoV-2-specific TCRs that had been generated using the MIRA antigen-specificity platform. Breadth meant the fraction of unique TCRs that were SARS-CoV-2-associated, whereas depth meant the fraction of total T cells that were SARS-CoV-2-associated. Using the MIRA data, each spike-specific TCR was mapped to the spike region that the TCR reacts to and placed in a CD4 or CD8 class. Log10-transformed breadth and depth values were compared by one-way ANOVA with Sidak's multiple comparisons tests. The immuneACCESS repertoire file appears here via TCRdb, limited to in-frame rearrangements. These files lack a portion of the clones; in checked studies, under half of the deficit traces to unresolved V genes, and the cause of the others is not known. V and J calls and clone size are those listed in that table; D and trimming were worked out from the DNA. For this sample there are about 160,000 clones; approximately 90% appear just once. Under 5% of the sample lies in the top ten.

The rearranged chain carries TRBV6-5 and TRBJ1-3; confidence is insufficient to name the D gene. The sequencing used peripheral blood, collected on day 0 of AZD1222 vaccination. The clonotype was recovered from an adult in good health. The DNA reads TGTGCCAGCACTCCGGACTGGGGAAACACCATATATTTT. Translation gives CASTPDWGNTIYF.